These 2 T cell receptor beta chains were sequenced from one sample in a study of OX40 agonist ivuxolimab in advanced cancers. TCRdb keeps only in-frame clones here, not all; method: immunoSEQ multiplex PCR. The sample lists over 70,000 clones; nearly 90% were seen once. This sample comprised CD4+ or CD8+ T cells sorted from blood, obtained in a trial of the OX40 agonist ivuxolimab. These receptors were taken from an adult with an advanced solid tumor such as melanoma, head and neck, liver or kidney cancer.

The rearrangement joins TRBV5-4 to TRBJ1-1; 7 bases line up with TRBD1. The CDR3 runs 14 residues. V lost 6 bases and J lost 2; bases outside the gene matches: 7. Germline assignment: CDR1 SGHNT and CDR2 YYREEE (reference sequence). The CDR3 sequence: CASTLTGDNTEAFF. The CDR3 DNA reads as TGTGCCAGCACCCTCACAGGGGATAACACTGAAGCTTTCTTT.

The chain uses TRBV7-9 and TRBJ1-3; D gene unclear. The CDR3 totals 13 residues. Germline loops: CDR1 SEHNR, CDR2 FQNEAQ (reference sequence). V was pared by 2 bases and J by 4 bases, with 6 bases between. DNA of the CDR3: TGTGCCAGCAGCTTACTGTCGGGAAACACCATATATTTT. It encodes CASSLLSGNTIYF.